Detailed here is one T cell receptor beta chain. The entry originates in a study of shared clonotypes between healthy human individuals. Every immunoSEQ plate was one replicate of a subset's evenly spread DNA. Repertoires were generated with immunoSEQ multiplex PCR, while TCRdb's copy carries only in-frame clones and drops some. The table shows about 1.1 million clones, with approximately 80% occurring only once. Germline CDR1 SGHNT, CDR2 YENEEA. The CDR3 spans 14 residues. Unmatched junction bases numbered 4, after V lost 4 bases and J lost 3 bases. Subsets obtained from CD4+ cells comprised CD45RA+ naive and CD45RA-negative memory cells.

Sequenced sample: memory CD4+ T cells from PBMCs. Indicated subset: CD45RA-negative fraction. The genes are TRBV11-3 and TRBJ2-5; TRBD1 matches at 8 bases. This receptor was obtained from a man aged 18 to 35 in good health. Some clones in this sample may be carry-over from other donors' samples. The CDR3 DNA reads TGTGCCAGCAGCTCACAGGGGGTTGAAGAGACCCAGTACTTC. Its protein product is CASSSQGVEETQYF.